This record covers a single TCR beta chain. In its sample, this clone was seen once. This receptor's antigen is unknown. Within one base of it there is no much larger clone, and no base qualities were kept. The record originates from a study of blood T cell repertoires in COVID-19 (dated by TCRdb to the early 2020s). For context, the study as a whole: Collaborator samples came from the United States, Italy and Spain and covered acute and convalescent phases of COVID-19. The prospective study material was composed of cDNA or gDNA derived from T cells, B-cell-depleted T cells, or PBMCs. Deeply sampled blood TCRbeta repertoires from subjects exposed to, actively infected with, or recovered from COVID-19 were included in the dataset. The repertoires were released in a freely available public database intended as a resource for research on the immune response to SARS-CoV-2. Samples were obtained from the ongoing ImmuneRACE study (first 160 participants) and from over 1,000 subjects provided by 6 global collaborators. Sample metadata almost always included a de-identified subject ID, COVID-19 status, age in years and sex. Where available, HLA class I and class II types were obtained from metadata supplied by the sample provider rather than from assay-based typing.

General findings and caveats noted by the study authors: How much clinical and demographic metadata was included differed by source and by participant, and the metadata was provided uncurated.

TCRbeta CDR3 regions were amplified from genomic DNA by means of the immunoSEQ Assay, a bias-controlled multiplex PCR. As for the authors' bioinformatics: The number of nucleated cells in each sample was estimated from the amplification of reference gene primers within the assay. Sequence reads were collapsed and filtered to measure the absolute abundance of every unique TCRbeta CDR3 rearrangement. For each sample, productive Simpson clonality was calculated as the square root of Simpson's diversity index across productive rearrangements. TCRdb holds this immuneACCESS table with in-frame rearrangements only. Some clones are missing; in checked studies, unresolved V genes explain under half, and the rest has no known cause. Clone size and the V and J calls come from that table; the DNA yielded D and trimming. Recorded for this sample are about 310,000 clones; roughly 88% of them occurred a single time. Together, the top ten hold 2.5% to 3.5% of the sample.

At one collaborating source in Seattle, patients were enrolled during active infection and were followed longitudinally through the course of disease. Collaborating institutions collected whole blood in K2EDTA tubes following their own protocols. For TCRbeta analysis, collaborators shipped samples as frozen whole blood, isolated PBMCs, or DNA extracted from either of those sample types. This clonotype was obtained from a woman between 25 and 40 years old with COVID-19, enrolled during active disease. Sequenced material: peripheral blood.

Here is the DNA: TGTGCCAGCTCACCAAGGTCCAGGGACGAGCAGTACTTC. It translates as CASSPRSRDEQYF. Here the chain combines TRBV18 and TRBJ2-7, with a tentative D gene TRBD1 over 5 matching bases. The junction shows trimming of 2 bases on V and 5 bases on J, plus 10 bases between the germline ends. Including cysteine and phenylalanine, the CDR3 has 13 amino acids. Of the read, only the CDR3 DNA is kept; its 39 bases are in frame from base 1. The germline V gene encodes CDR1 KGHSH and CDR2 LQKENI.